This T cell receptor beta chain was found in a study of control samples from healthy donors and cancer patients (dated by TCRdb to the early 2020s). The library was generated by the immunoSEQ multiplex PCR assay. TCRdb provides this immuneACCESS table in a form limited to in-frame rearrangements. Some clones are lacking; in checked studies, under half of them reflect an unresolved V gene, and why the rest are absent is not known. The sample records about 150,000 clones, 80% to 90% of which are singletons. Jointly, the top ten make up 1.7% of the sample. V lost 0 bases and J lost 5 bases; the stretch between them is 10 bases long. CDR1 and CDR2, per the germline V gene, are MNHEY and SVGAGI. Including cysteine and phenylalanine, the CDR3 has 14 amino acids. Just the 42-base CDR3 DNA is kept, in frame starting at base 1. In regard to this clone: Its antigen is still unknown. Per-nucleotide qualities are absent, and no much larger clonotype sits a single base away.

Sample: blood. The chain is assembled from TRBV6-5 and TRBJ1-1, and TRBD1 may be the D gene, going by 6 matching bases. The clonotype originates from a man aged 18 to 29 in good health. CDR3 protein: CASSYSGGWTEAFF. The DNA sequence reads TGTGCCAGCAGTTACTCGGGGGGCTGGACTGAAGCTTTCTTT.